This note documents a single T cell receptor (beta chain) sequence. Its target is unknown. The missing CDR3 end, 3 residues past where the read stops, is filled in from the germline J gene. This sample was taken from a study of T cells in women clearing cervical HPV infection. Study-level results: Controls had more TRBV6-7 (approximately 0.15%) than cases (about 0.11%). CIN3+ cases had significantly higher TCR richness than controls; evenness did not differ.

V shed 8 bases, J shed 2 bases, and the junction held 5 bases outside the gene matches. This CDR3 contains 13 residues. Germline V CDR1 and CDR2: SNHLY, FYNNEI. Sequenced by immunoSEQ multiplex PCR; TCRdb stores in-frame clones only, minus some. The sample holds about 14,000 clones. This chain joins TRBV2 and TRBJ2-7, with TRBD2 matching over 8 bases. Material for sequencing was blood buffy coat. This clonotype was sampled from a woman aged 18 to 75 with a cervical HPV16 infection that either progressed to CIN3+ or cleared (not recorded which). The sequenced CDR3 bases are TGTGCCAGCCAAGGCGGGGGGACCTACGAG. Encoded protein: CASQGGGTYE. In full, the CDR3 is CASQGGGTYEQYF.